This T cell receptor beta chain was captured by sequencing in a study of blood T cell repertoires in COVID-19. Background on the study: T cells, B-cell-depleted T cells, or PBMCs supplied cDNA or gDNA.

The germline V gene encodes CDR1 MNHEY and CDR2 SVGAGI. The CDR3 spans 14 residues. Trimming at V came to 6 bases and at J to 0 bases, leaving 3 bases not matched to a gene. Profiling relied on immunoSEQ multiplex PCR, and the TCRdb table lists in-frame clones only, not all of them. Among some 250,000 clones listed, roughly 90% were seen once. The clonotype originates from a woman under 40 with acute COVID-19. The chain joins TRBV6-5 to TRBJ2-3, with 7 bases matching TRBD1. Sample: PBMCs or T cells enriched from blood (not recorded which). The chain's CDR3 is CASRGQVSTDTQYF. CDR3 coding DNA: TGTGCCAGCAGAGGACAGGTCAGCACAGATACGCAGTATTTT.